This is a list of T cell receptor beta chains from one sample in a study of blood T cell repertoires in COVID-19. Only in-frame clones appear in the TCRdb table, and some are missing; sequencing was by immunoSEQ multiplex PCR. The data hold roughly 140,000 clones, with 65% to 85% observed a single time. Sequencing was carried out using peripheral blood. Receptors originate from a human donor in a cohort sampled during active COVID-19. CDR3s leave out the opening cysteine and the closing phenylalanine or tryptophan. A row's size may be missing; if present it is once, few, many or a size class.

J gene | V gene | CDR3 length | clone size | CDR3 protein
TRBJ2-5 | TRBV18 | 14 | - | ASSPGTGGSGKTQY
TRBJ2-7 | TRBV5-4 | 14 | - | ASSLFGQGARNEQY
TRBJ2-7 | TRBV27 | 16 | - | ASTKAVVAGVSSYEQY
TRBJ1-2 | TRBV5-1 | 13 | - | ASSSTTGANYGYT
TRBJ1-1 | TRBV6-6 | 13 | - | ASSPLETGGTEAF
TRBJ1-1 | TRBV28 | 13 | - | ASSPPRQGGTEAF
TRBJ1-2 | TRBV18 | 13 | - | ASSPTGGANYGYT
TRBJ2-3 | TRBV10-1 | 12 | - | ASSRDRGSDTQY
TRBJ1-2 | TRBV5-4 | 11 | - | ASSLRGPYGYT
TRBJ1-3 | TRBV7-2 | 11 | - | ASSLGRGNTIY
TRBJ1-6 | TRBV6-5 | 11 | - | ATTRTANSPLH
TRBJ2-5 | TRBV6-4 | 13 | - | ASSLSGGRGETQY
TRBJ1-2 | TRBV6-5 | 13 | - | ASSYSTAGTYGYT
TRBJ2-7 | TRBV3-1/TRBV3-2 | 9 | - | ASSHRYEQY
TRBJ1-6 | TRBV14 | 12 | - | ASSLGTNNSPLH
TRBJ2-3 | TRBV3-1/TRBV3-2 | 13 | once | ASSHWRGEGDTQY
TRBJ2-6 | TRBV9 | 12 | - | ASEQGSGANVLT
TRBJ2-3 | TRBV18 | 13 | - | ASSPSGVSTDTQY
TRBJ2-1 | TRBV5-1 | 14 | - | ASSYEGTGGNNEQF
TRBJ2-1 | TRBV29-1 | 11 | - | SAGGMNYNEQF
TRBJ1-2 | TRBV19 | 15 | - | ASSTLKLQGQGDGYT
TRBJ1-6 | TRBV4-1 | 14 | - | ASSQDLGQGNSPLH
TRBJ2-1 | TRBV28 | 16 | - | ASSHRTGRGGIYNEQF
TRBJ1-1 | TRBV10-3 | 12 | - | AISVGTVNTEAF
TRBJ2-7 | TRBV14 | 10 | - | ASSHFIYEQY
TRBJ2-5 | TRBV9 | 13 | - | ASSVGHEGVETQY
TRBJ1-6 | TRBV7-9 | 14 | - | ASSSTDSLPNSPLH
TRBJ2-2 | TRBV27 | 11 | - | ASTSRSAGELF
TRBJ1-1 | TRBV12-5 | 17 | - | ASGNPKKDSTLGNTEAF
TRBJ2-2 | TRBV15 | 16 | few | ATSRGAWGTGQTGELF
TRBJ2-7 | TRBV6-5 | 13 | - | ASTGSKGNLYEQY
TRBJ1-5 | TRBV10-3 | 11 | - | AISDSYGQPQH
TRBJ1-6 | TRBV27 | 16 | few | ASTKDRVGFSYNSPLH
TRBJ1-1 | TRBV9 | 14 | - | ASSALPGTTNTEAF
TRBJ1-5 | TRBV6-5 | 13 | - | ASSYSFGGNQPQH
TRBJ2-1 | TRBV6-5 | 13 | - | ASSPAGQGGNEQF
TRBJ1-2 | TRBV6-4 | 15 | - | ASSGTGLTGKDYGYT